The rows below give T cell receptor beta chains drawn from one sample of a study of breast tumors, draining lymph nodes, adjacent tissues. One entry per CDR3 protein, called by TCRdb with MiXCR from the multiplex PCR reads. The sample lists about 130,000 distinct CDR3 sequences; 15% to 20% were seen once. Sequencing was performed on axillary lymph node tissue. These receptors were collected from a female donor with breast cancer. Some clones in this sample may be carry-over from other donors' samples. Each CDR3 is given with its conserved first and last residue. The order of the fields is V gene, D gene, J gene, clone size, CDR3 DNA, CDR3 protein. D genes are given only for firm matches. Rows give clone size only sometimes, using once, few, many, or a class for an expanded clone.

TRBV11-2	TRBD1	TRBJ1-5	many	TGTGCCAGCAGCTGGGACAGGGGTGATCAGCCCCAGCATTTT	CASSWDRGDQPQHF
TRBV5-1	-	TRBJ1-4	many	TGCGCCAGCAGCTTGGCTAGCGGGCTTGAAAAACTGTTTTTT	CASSLASGLEKLFF
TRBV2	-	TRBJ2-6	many	TGTGCCAGCCAGCCTGTGGCCTCTGGGGCCAACGTCCTGACTTTC	CASQPVASGANVLTF
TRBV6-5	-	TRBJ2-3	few	TGTGCCAGCAGTTACTCTCCATATAGCACAGATACGCAGTATTTT	CASSYSPYSTDTQYF
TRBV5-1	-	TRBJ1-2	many	TGCGCCAGCAGCCCCGAAAGGGTAGGAGATAACTATGGCTACACCTTC	CASSPERVGDNYGYTF
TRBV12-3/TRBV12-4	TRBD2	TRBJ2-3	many	TGTGCCAGCAGTCCCGGAGGCGGGAGGGTAACAGATACGCAGTATTTT	CASSPGGGRVTDTQYF
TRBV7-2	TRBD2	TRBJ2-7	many	TGTGCCAGCAGCAAAAGTGTAGCGGGAGACTACGAGCAGTACTTC	CASSKSVAGDYEQYF
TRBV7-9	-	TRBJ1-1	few	TGTGCCAGCAGTCCCTTTTCAGGGGCGAACACTGAAGCTTTCTTT	CASSPFSGANTEAFF
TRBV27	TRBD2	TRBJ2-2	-	TGTGCCAGCAGTAGAAACCCCCTGCCTAGCGGCGGGGAGCTGTTTTTT	CASSRNPLPSGGELFF
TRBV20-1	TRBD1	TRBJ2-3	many	TGCAGTGCCACTAAAGGGGGCTGGAGCACAGATACGCAGTATTTT	CSATKGGWSTDTQYF
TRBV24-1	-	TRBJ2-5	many	TGTGCCACCGGGGGGGCAGGGGAGACCCAGTACTTC	CATGGAGETQYF
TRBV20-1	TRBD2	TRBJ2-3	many	TGCAGTGCTTTAGCGGGGGGCACAGATACGCAGTATTTT	CSALAGGTDTQYF
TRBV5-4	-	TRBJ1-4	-	TGTGCCAGCAGCTTGCCCAACGGGGAAAAACTGTTTTTT	CASSLPNGEKLFF
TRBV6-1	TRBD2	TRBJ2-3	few	TGTGCCAGCAGCAGACGAAGAGCGGGGGGCACAGATACGCAGTATTTT	CASSRRRAGGTDTQYF
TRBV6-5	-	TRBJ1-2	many	TGTGCCAGCAGTTACTCGACCCTACCGGATGGCTACACCTTC	CASSYSTLPDGYTF
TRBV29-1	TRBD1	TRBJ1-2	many	TGCAGCGTTGAACAATTGACAGGGGAAGGCGGCTACACCTTC	CSVEQLTGEGGYTF
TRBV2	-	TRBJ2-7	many	TGTGCCAGCAGTGAAGGGACAGCTCTCTCCTACGAGCAGTACTTC	CASSEGTALSYEQYF
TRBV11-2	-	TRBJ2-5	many	TGTGCCAGCAGCTCGTACCAAGAGACCCAGTACTTC	CASSSYQETQYF
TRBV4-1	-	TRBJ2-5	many	TGCGCCAGCAGCCAAGACTTCGTTTCGCAGGGTGAGACCCAGTACTTC	CASSQDFVSQGETQYF
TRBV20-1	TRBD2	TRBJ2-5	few	TGCAGTGCTCCCCCCCGAGGTAGCGGGGGTGATGTAGAGACCCAGTACTTC	CSAPPRGSGGDVETQYF
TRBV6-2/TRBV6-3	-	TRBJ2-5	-	TGTGCCAGCAGTTACGGCCCACAAGAGACCCAGTACTTC	CASSYGPQETQYF
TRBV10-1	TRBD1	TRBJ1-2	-	TGCGCCAGCAGTGGCTCAGGGGGCTACGGCTACACCTTC	CASSGSGGYGYTF
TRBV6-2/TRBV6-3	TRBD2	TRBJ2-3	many	TGTGCCAGCATCGAGCGGGGGGCCTCCACAGATACGCAGTATTTT	CASIERGASTDTQYF
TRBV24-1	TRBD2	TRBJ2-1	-	TGTGCCACCAGTGATAGGACTAGCGGACTATACAATGAGCAGTTCTTC	CATSDRTSGLYNEQFF
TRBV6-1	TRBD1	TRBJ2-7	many	TGTGCCAGCAGGACGAGATGGGACAGTTCCTACGAGCAGTACTTC	CASRTRWDSSYEQYF
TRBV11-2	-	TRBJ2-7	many	TGTGCCAGCAGCTTAGGTGCTAGTCCGGCCGAGCAGTACTTC	CASSLGASPAEQYF
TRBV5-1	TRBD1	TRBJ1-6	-	TGCGCCAGCAGCTTGGAGGGACAGGCTGGGTCACCCCTCCACTTT	CASSLEGQAGSPLHF
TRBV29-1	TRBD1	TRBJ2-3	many	TGCAGCGTAGTTGGGGGACAGGGTGCAGATACGCAGTATTTT	CSVVGGQGADTQYF
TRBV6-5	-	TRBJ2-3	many	TGTGCCAGCAGTTACAGGGAACAAGATACGCAGTATTTT	CASSYREQDTQYF
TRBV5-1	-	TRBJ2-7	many	TGCGCCAGCAGCTTGTTACAGGGATTAAGCGAGCAGTACTTC	CASSLLQGLSEQYF
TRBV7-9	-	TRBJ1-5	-	TGTGCCAGCAGCTCAACCCAAGGGAACCAGCCCCAGCATTTT	CASSSTQGNQPQHF
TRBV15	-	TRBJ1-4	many	TGTGCCACCAGCCCCCAGGATTCGGATGTGGGTGAAAAACTGTTTTTT	CATSPQDSDVGEKLFF
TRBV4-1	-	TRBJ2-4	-	TGCGCCAGCAGCCTATCCCCGGTTGGGGCCAAAAACATTCAGTACTTC	CASSLSPVGAKNIQYF
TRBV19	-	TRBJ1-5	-	TGTGCCAGTAGTATCCCAGTCAGCAATCAGCCCCAGCATTTT	CASSIPVSNQPQHF
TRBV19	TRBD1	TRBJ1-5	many	TGTGCCAGTAGTTATCTGACAGGGGTTAATCAGCCCCAGCATTTT	CASSYLTGVNQPQHF
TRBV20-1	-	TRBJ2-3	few	TGCAGTGCCACGGGAGAAGGGAAAGATACGCAGTATTTT	CSATGEGKDTQYF
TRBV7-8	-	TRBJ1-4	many	TGTGCCAGCAGCTCGACAGGTTTAGGGGAAAAACTGTTTTTT	CASSSTGLGEKLFF
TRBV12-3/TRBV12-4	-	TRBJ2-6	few	TGTGCCAGCAGTTTGGGGCCTGGGGCCAACGTCCTGACTTTC	CASSLGPGANVLTF
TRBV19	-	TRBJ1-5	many	TGTGCCAGTAGACGGGCAGAGGGTCAGCCCCAGCATTTT	CASRRAEGQPQHF
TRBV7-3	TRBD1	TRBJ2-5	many	TGTGCCAGCAGCTTTTCCGGGACAGGGGCGGAGACCCAGTACTTC	CASSFSGTGAETQYF
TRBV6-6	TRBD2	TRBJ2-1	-	TGTGCCAGCAGCCTTCTAGCGGGGGGGAAAAATGAGCAGTTCTTC	CASSLLAGGKNEQFF
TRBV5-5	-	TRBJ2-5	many	TGTGCCAGCAGAGCCCGCGAAGAGACCCAGTACTTC	CASRAREETQYF
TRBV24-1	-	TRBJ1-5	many	TGTGCCACCAGTGATGCTAGGGGCGGGGATCAGCCCCAGCATTTT	CATSDARGGDQPQHF
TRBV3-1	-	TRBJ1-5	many	TGTGCCAGCAGCCTTAGCAATCAGCCCCAGCATTTT	CASSLSNQPQHF
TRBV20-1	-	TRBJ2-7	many	TGCAGTGCTAGATCTCCCGCCGTTCGCTACGAGCAGTACTTC	CSARSPAVRYEQYF